The entry below describes one T cell receptor beta chain. This entry is derived from a study of blood T cell repertoires in COVID-19. Profiling relied on immunoSEQ multiplex PCR, and the TCRdb table lists in-frame clones only, not all of them. Among around 240,000 clones, 80% to 90% were seen once, and the ten largest hold approximately 2%. Sequenced sample: PBMCs or T cells enriched from blood (not recorded which). This receptor was identified in a woman aged 45-65 years who had recovered from COVID-19.

This chain's CDR3 is CSASDSAGPKEQYF. The CDR3 bases are TGCAGTGCTAGTGATTCGGCAGGGCCTAAGGAGCAGTACTTC. The chain recombines TRBV20-1 with TRBJ2-7, with D possibly being TRBD1 (5 bases). Trimming pared 3 bases from V and 7 bases from J, leaving 19 bases between. The CDR3 totals 14 residues. Per the germline V gene, CDR1 is DFQATT and CDR2 is SNEGSKA (reference sequence).